The 26 T cell receptor beta chains below come from one sample, sequenced in a study of vaccination and CD4 T cells after COVID-19. Cultured CD4+ T cell DNA was sequenced using the Oncomine TCR Beta short-read assay. TCRdb used MiXCR to reprocess the PCR reads, holding one entry per CDR3 protein. The sample carries around 20,000 distinct CDR3 sequences, around a quarter recorded once. Antigen specificity for these receptors is unknown. Treatment denoted: approximately 11-day PBMC culture with coronavirus spike peptide pools or control peptides (ViraFEST assay). Sequences were obtained from cultured CD4+ T cells from blood. These receptor sequences come from a human donor with COVID-19.

This chain uses TRBV11-1 with TRBJ2-7; 9 bases line up with TRBD1. The CDR3 loop spans 15 amino acids. CDR1 and CDR2 from the germline V gene are SGHAT and FQDESV (reference sequence). Trimming cost V 3 bases and J 6 bases; bases outside gene matches: 9. CDR3: CASSFSRDRAREQYF. The CDR3 DNA reads TGTGCCAGCAGCTTTTCCCGGGACAGGGCCCGCGAGCAGTACTTC. Full variable domain (remainder filled in from reference TRBV11-1 and TRBJ2-7): EAEVAQSPRYKITEKSQAVAFWCDPISGHATLYWYRQILGQGPELLVQFQDESVVDDSQLPKDRFSAERLKGVDSTLKIQPAELGDSAMYLCASSFSRDRAREQYFGPGTRLTVT.

V is TRBV12-3 or TRBV12-4 and J is TRBJ2-7; D possibly corresponds to TRBD2 (6 bases). CDR3 length: 14 amino acids. Trimming took 2 bases from V and 4 from J, leaving 12 bases between them. CDR3 nucleotides: TGTGCCAGCAGTTTAAATGTCGGGGGTTACGAGCAGTACTTC. Encoded protein: CASSLNVGGYEQYF.

This chain connects TRBV5-4 to TRBJ2-3; TRBD2 agrees at 11 bases. Germline lookup yields CDR1 SGHNT and CDR2 YYREEE (reference sequence). J lost 5 bases, V lost 4 bases, and 9 bases had no gene match. The CDR3 loop spans 16 amino acids. The CDR3: CASSGIAGGPGDTQYF. The CDR3 DNA reads TGTGCCAGCAGCGGGATAGCGGGGGGGCCCGGAGATACGCAGTATTTT.

This clonotype was seen only a few times. The V call is TRBV27, the J call TRBJ1-2, with TRBD1 identical over 9 bases. Trimming at V came to 5 bases and at J to 3 bases, leaving 4 bases not matched to a gene. This CDR3 region has 14 residues. From germline, CDR1 is MNHEY and CDR2 SMNVEV (reference sequence). CDR3 nucleotide sequence: TGTGCCAGCAGTACGGGACAGGGATACTATGGCTACACCTTC. Translated, it gives CASSTGQGYYGYTF.

This clonotype was counted only a few times. This sequence joins TRBV28 and TRBJ2-1; TRBD2 might be the D (5 bases). This CDR3 contains 12 residues. Trimming took 1 base from V and 14 from J, leaving 12 bases between them. Germline loops: CDR1 MDHEN, CDR2 SYDVKM. The CDR3 is CASSLLLDSKFF. CDR3 DNA sequence: TGTGCCAGCAGTTTATTACTGGACTCGAAGTTCTTC.

This clonotype was counted between two and nine times. The chain uses TRBV2 and TRBJ2-5, with D uncertain. This CDR3 is 15 amino acids long. V lost 8 bases and J lost 2, with 18 bases in between. In germline, CDR1 is SNHLY, CDR2 FYNNEI. The CDR3 spells CASAPVVALQETQYF. The CDR3 region has the DNA TGTGCCAGCGCCCCGGTGGTAGCTTTACAAGAGACCCAGTACTTC.

This clonotype was seen more than once but under ten times. This chain uses TRBV27 with TRBJ2-3; maybe TRBD1 (6 bases). Germline loops: CDR1 MNHEY, CDR2 SMNVEV (reference sequence). The V end lost 4 bases, the J end lost 2 bases, and 19 bases lay between the germline ends. The CDR3 length is 17 residues. The CDR3 region has the DNA TGTGCCAGCAGTTCCCTGGGGTGGGGGCCGATCACAGATACGCAGTATTTT. It is translated as CASSSLGWGPITDTQYF.

The table lists this clonotype with a few counts. V gene TRBV2 combines with J gene TRBJ1-6; TRBD1 might be the D (5 bases). The CDR3 covers 15 residues. CDR1 is SNHLY and CDR2 is FYNNEI in the germline V gene. The V end lost 6 bases, the J end lost 9 bases, and 18 bases lay between the germline ends. As DNA, the CDR3 is TGTGCCAGCAGGTACAGGCACGACTGGGGTTCACCCCTCCACTTT. Translating it yields CASRYRHDWGSPLHF.

This clonotype has just a few counts. The gene calls are TRBV9 and TRBJ1-2; D gene ambiguous. V lost 3 bases to trimming and J lost 5 bases, with 14 bases between them. This CDR3 contains 14 residues. Germline V gene lookup returns CDR1 SGDLS and CDR2 YYNGEE. Here the CDR3 DNA reads TGTGCCAGCAGCGGGGTTCTGGGGTCTTATGGCTACACCTTC. Its protein is CASSGVLGSYGYTF.

This clonotype was observed a few times. The chain uses TRBV7-2 and TRBJ1-2; 11 bases are shared with TRBD1. V was pared by 4 bases and J by 8 bases, with 9 bases of the junction left unmatched. This CDR3 contains 15 residues. From germline, CDR1 is SGHTA and CDR2 FQGNSA. The CDR3 reads CASSSWGQGGWGYTF. The CDR3 DNA sequence: TGTGCCAGCAGCTCCTGGGGACAGGGGGGTTGGGGCTACACCTTC.

The chain combines TRBV20-1 with TRBJ1-2, with 8 bases that match TRBD1. Germline CDR1 and CDR2: DFQATT and SNEGSKA (reference sequence). The CDR3 extends over 16 amino acids. V gave up 6 bases and J gave up 2 bases; unmatched junction bases: 14. CDR3 protein: CSAATGYGQGNYGYTF. The CDR3 bases are TGCAGTGCCGCGACGGGGTACGGACAGGGAAACTATGGCTACACCTTC.

V and J are TRBV4-2 and TRBJ2-5, with 10 bases matching TRBD2. J lost 2 bases, V lost 1 base, and 1 base had no gene match. Germline CDR1 LGHNA, CDR2 YNFKEQ. The CDR3 sequence is 15 residues long. The CDR3 spells CASSQGTSGQETQYF. CDR3 in DNA: TGTGCCAGCAGCCAAGGGACTAGCGGTCAAGAGACCCAGTACTTC.

The J gene is TRBJ2-1, the V gene TRBV2; 12 bases are a match to TRBD2. CDR3 length: 15 residues. Germline V gene lookup returns CDR1 SNHLY and CDR2 FYNNEI. With V trimmed by 5 bases and J by 4 bases, 3 bases remained unmatched. CDR3 protein: CASSTGTSGYNEQFF. In DNA form, the CDR3 reads TGTGCCAGCAGTACCGGGACTAGCGGGTACAATGAGCAGTTCTTC.

This CDR3 is CASSSFEHPGETQYF. CDR3 bases: TGTGCCAGTAGTAGCTTTGAGCACCCGGGGGAGACCCAGTACTTC. The J gene is TRBJ2-5, the V gene TRBV19, with a tentative D call TRBD2 (5 bases). CDR1 is LNHDA, CDR2 SQIVND, per germline (reference sequence). The CDR3 is 15 residues long. V gave up 4 bases and J gave up 5 bases, with 17 bases separating them.

In this sample, this clonotype is medium-sized. This chain links TRBV6-1 with TRBJ1-2; D is perhaps TRBD1 (5 bases). The V end was cut by 6 bases, the J end by 4 bases, with 15 bases between. The CDR3 runs to 14 residues. Germline loops: CDR1 MNHNS, CDR2 SASEGT. The CDR3 DNA reads TGTGCCAGCAGGGTGGGGGTAGGTCCCTATGGCTACACCTTC. Protein: CASRVGVGPYGYTF.

This clonotype appeared a few times. This chain uses TRBV20-1 with TRBJ1-4, with D possibly being TRBD1 (5 bases). Deletions cut 2 bases from V and 7 bases from J, with 20 bases between. The CDR3 totals 16 residues. Per the germline V gene, CDR1 is DFQATT and CDR2 is SNEGSKA (reference sequence). The CDR3 region has the DNA TGCAGTGCTAGAAACCCAGGAGGGACGAGATCTGAAAAACTGTTTTTT. Amino acids: CSARNPGGTRSEKLFF.

This sequence joins TRBV5-1 and TRBJ2-3; 12 bases agree with TRBD2. Germline V gene lookup returns CDR1 SGHRS and CDR2 YFSETQ. J lost 2 bases, V lost 0 bases, and 13 bases had no gene match. The CDR3 sequence is 20 residues long. The CDR3 sequence: CASSLVPSGGAGHITDTQYF. The CDR3 DNA reads TGCGCCAGCAGCTTGGTGCCTAGCGGGGGGGCCGGACACATCACAGATACGCAGTATTTT.

This chain connects TRBV19 to TRBJ2-5, with 9 bases identical to TRBD2. Per germline, CDR1 LNHDA and CDR2 SQIVND (reference sequence). The V gene end was trimmed by 5 bases and the J gene end by 4 bases; junction bases not matched to a gene: 5. The CDR3 extends over 14 amino acids. The CDR3 nucleotides read TGTGCCAGTAGTGTGGGACTAGCAGCAGAGACCCAGTACTTC. As protein: CASSVGLAAETQYF.

This clonotype was recorded a few times. V gene TRBV7-8 combines with J gene TRBJ2-6; D remains ambiguous. The germline gives CDR1 SGHVS, CDR2 FQNEAQ. The CDR3 is 14 residues long. V gave up 11 bases and J gave up 0 bases, with 11 bases separating them. This CDR3 reads CAGALNSGANVLTF. The CDR3 bases are TGTGCCGGAGCACTGAACTCTGGGGCCAACGTCCTGACTTTC. Full variable domain (rest looked up from reference TRBV7-8 and TRBJ2-6): GAGVSQSPRYKVAKRGQDVALRCDPISGHVSLFWYQQALGQGPEFLTYFQNEAQLDKSGLPSDRFFAERPEGSVSTLKIQRTQQEDSAVYLCAGALNSGANVLTFGAGSRLTVL.

This clonotype showed up just a few times. V gene TRBV20-1 combines with J gene TRBJ2-1; D remains ambiguous. V was clipped by 4 bases and J by 4 bases, with 8 bases between them. The CDR3 has 12 amino acids. Germline values: CDR1 DFQATT, CDR2 SNEGSKA (reference sequence). CDR3 nucleotide sequence: TGCAGTGCTAATAAAGAGTACAATGAGCAGTTCTTC. It is translated as CSANKEYNEQFF.

This clonotype turned up a few times. V and J are TRBV19 and TRBJ1-5; no definite D call. CDR1 LNHDA and CDR2 SQIVND come from the germline V gene (reference sequence). The CDR3 sequence is 12 residues long. Trimming left V 0 bases short and J 7 bases short, with 4 bases between. CDR3 DNA sequence: TGTGCCAGTAGTATAGACGCCCAGCCCCAGCATTTT. It is translated as CASSIDAQPQHF.

This clonotype appeared a few times. The rearrangement links TRBV27 to TRBJ2-3; D may correspond to TRBD1 or TRBD2 (5 bases each). The V and J ends lost 5 bases and 3 bases respectively, with 18 bases between them. This CDR3 contains 16 residues. The germline gives CDR1 MNHEY, CDR2 SMNVEV (reference sequence). CDR3 bases: TGTGCCAGCAGTCTCGGGACCACCATGGGGACAGATACGCAGTATTTT. Its translation is CASSLGTTMGTDTQYF.

V is TRBV6-1 and J is TRBJ1-2; 10 bases fit TRBD1. The length of the CDR3 is 15 residues. Trimming cost V 1 base and J 4 bases; bases outside gene matches: 3. Germline lookup yields CDR1 MNHNS and CDR2 SASEGT. The CDR3: CASSEVWDRGYGYTF. The CDR3 DNA is TGTGCCAGCAGTGAAGTGTGGGACAGGGGCTATGGCTACACCTTC.

A few counts support this clonotype. The rearrangement joins TRBV2 to TRBJ2-2; the D gene could be TRBD1 or TRBD2 (6 bases each). CDR3 length equals 15 residues. V was shortened by 7 bases and J by 6 bases, with 18 bases between the two germline ends. Germline values: CDR1 SNHLY, CDR2 FYNNEI. DNA for the CDR3: TGTGCCAGCAATTTCCGGGCAGGGGAGGCCGGGGAGCTGTTTTTT. Its translation is CASNFRAGEAGELFF.

This clonotype was observed once. The chain employs TRBV5-1 and TRBJ2-3; the match to TRBD2 covers 10 bases. CDR3 size: 15 residues. After removal of 1 base from V and 5 bases from J, the junction contained 4 bases not matched to a gene. In germline, CDR1 is SGHRS, CDR2 YFSETQ. The CDR3 loop is CASSLRGLAKDTQYF. CDR3 coding DNA: TGCGCCAGCAGCTTGAGGGGACTAGCGAAAGATACGCAGTATTTT.

This clonotype was seen more than once but under ten times. The chain is built from TRBV11-3 and TRBJ1-1; no firm D call. This CDR3 region has 12 residues. From germline, CDR1 is SGHNT and CDR2 YENEEA. V was shortened by 0 bases and J by 11 bases, with 10 bases between the two germline ends. CDR3 sequence reads: CASSLERAEAFF. CDR3 nucleotide sequence: TGTGCCAGCAGCTTAGAACGGGCGGAGGCTTTCTTT.